The 27 T cell receptor beta chains given below trace back to one sample, sequenced in a study of T cell responses to AZD1222 COVID-19 vaccine. Method: immunoSEQ multiplex PCR; TCRdb's copy keeps in-frame clones and lacks some. The sample lists over 150,000 clones, 90% occurring once. Sample: peripheral blood, taken on day 0 of AZD1222 vaccination. Source of these receptors: an adult in good health.

This clone was seen only once. This chain connects TRBV6-2 or TRBV6-3 to TRBJ2-4; D might be TRBD1 (5 bases). The CDR3 sequence is 14 residues long. Per germline, CDR1 MNHEY and CDR2 SVGEGT. The V and J ends lost 6 bases and 3 bases respectively, with 12 bases between them. Written as DNA, the CDR3 is TGTGCCAGCAGCCTCGCTAGGGGCAAAAACATTCAGTACTTC. Translated, it gives CASSLARGKNIQYF.

The CDR3 DNA reads TGTGCCAGCAGCTTAGCGCCCCCCAACGAGCAGTACTTC. Translating it yields CASSLAPPNEQYF. The chain has TRBV7-6 and TRBJ2-7; D is uncertain. Germline V CDR1 and CDR2: SGHVS, FNYEAQ. Trimming removed 0 bases from V and 5 bases from J, with 8 bases in between. This CDR3 comprises 13 residues. Combining the CDR3 with reference TRBV7-6 and TRBJ2-7 gives the whole variable domain GAGVSQSPRYKVTKRGQDVALRCDPISGHVSLYWYRQALGQGPEFLTYFNYEAQQDKSGLPNDRFSAERPEGSISTLTIQRTEQRDSAMYRCASSLAPPNEQYFGPGTRLTVT.

The chain recombines TRBV29-1 with TRBJ2-2, with 8 nucleotides matching TRBD1. Germline CDR1 and CDR2: SQVTM and ANQGSEA. V was pared by 7 bases and J by 2 bases, with 9 bases of the junction left unmatched. The CDR3 sequence is 15 residues long. The CDR3 DNA sequence: TGCAGCGCCCGCTTGACAGGGGCCAACACCGGGGAGCTGTTTTTT. It encodes CSARLTGANTGELFF.

This clone was observed once. The chain recombines TRBV9 with TRBJ1-5, with D maybe TRBD1 (6 bases). Per germline, CDR1 SGDLS and CDR2 YYNGEE. V was shortened by 6 bases and J by 1 base, with 14 bases between the two germline ends. The CDR3 covers 15 residues. For the CDR3, the DNA is TGTGCCAGCAACCTAGGGGGGACGAGCAATCAGCCCCAGCATTTT. This codes for CASNLGGTSNQPQHF.

V and J are TRBV6-2 or TRBV6-3 and TRBJ1-3; D unclear. Deletions cut 4 bases from V and 7 bases from J, with 14 bases between. The CDR3 consists of 14 residues. Germline lookup yields CDR1 MNHEY and CDR2 SVGEGT. In DNA, the CDR3 is TGTGCCAGCAGTTCTGGACTCCTGGGGAACACCATATATTTT. This gives the protein CASSSGLLGNTIYF.

V and J are TRBV4-3 and TRBJ2-7; weak D call: TRBD1 (6 bases). This CDR3 is 16 amino acids long. V lost 0 bases to trimming and J lost 2 bases, with 14 bases between them. Germline CDR1 and CDR2: LGHNA and YSLEER. This CDR3 is CASSQDFRQVAYEQYF. The DNA of the CDR3 is TGCGCCAGCAGCCAAGATTTTAGACAGGTCGCCTACGAGCAGTACTTC.

This clone was detected only once. J is TRBJ1-5 and V is TRBV6-6; no clear D gene. The V and J ends lost 4 bases and 3 bases respectively, with 10 bases between them. Germline lookup yields CDR1 MNHNY and CDR2 SVGAGI (reference sequence). CDR3 length: 14 residues. The CDR3 coding sequence is TGTGCCAGCAGTTCAAAGGGCTCCAATCAGCCCCAGCATTTT. Translation gives CASSSKGSNQPQHF.

The chain employs TRBV6-5 and TRBJ2-7, with 8 bases that match TRBD2. CDR1 is MNHEY and CDR2 is SVGAGI in the germline V gene. This CDR3 spans 14 amino acids. V gave up 5 bases and J gave up 2 bases; unmatched junction bases: 5. This CDR3 is CASSPIGGAYEQYF. In nucleotides, the CDR3 is TGTGCCAGCAGTCCGATCGGGGGGGCCTACGAGCAGTACTTC.

The V gene is TRBV9, the J gene TRBJ2-7; 8 nucleotides match TRBD2. CDR1 and CDR2 (germline): SGDLS, YYNGEE. The ends lost 0 bases at V and 4 bases at J; junction bases unmatched: 6. The CDR3 spans 15 residues. The DNA for the CDR3 is TGTGCCAGCAGCGTAGGTATGGGACTAGGGTACGAGCAGTACTTC. As protein: CASSVGMGLGYEQYF.

Concerning this clone itself: The germline gene is not matched at one end of the junction; a read error may be the cause. J is TRBJ2-1 and V is TRBV7-7; TRBD2 is a possible D gene (6 bases). The germline CDR1 and CDR2 sequences are SSHAT and FNYEAQ (reference sequence). CDR3 length: 14 amino acids. The CDR3 sequence is CASSPRGGQEEQFF. CDR3 DNA: TGTGCTAGCAGTCCCCGTGGAGGGCAGGAGGAGCAGTTCTTC. Looking up the rest from reference TRBV7-7 and TRBJ2-1 gives the full variable domain: GAGVSQSPRYKVTKRGQDVTLRCDPISSHATLYWYQQALGQGPEFLTYFNYEAQPDKSGLPSDRFSAERPEGSISTLTIQRTEQRDSAMYRCASSPRGGQEEQFFGPGTRLTVL.

V gene TRBV30 combines with J gene TRBJ1-5; D is unresolved. Trimming stripped 4 bases from V and 7 bases from J, with 23 bases between. Per the germline V gene, CDR1 is GTSNPN and CDR2 is SVGIG (reference sequence). This CDR3 is built from 16 residues. The CDR3 protein is CAWTFPPDAGGQPQHF. The CDR3 region has the DNA TGTGCCTGGACCTTTCCCCCGGACGCCGGAGGGCAGCCCCAGCATTTT.

The chain recombines TRBV18 with TRBJ1-5, with D uncertain. CDR3 length equals 16 residues. The germline V gene has CDR1 KGHSH and CDR2 LQKENI. V lost 1 base and J 1 base, leaving 11 bases between the germline ends. The CDR3 region is CASSPRVQQSNQPQHF. The CDR3 bases are TGTGCCAGCTCACCACGGGTACAACAGAGCAATCAGCCCCAGCATTTT. The complete variable domain, with remaining parts taken from reference TRBV18 and TRBJ1-5, reads NAGVMQNPRHLVRRRGQEARLRCSPMKGHSHVYWYRQLPEEGLKFMVYLQKENIIDESGMPKERFSAEFPKEGPSILRIQQVVRGDSAAYFCASSPRVQQSNQPQHFGDGTRLSIL.

The chain links TRBV5-1 to TRBJ2-6, with D perhaps assigned TRBD1 or TRBD2 (5 bases each). Germline values: CDR1 SGHRS, CDR2 YFSETQ. There are 16 residues in the CDR3. V lost 3 bases and J 5 bases, leaving 15 bases between the germline ends. As DNA, the CDR3 is TGCGCCAGCAGCTCCCGGGACGGCTTACGGGCCAACGTCCTGACTTTC. Its translation: CASSSRDGLRANVLTF.

This sequence joins TRBV21-1 and TRBJ1-5. TRBV21-1 is a pseudogene. The CDR3 runs 19 residues. The CDR3 DNA follows: TGTGCCAGCAGCAAAATAAGGGAAAGCCAGCCGGCCAGCAATCAGCCCCAGCATTTT. Its protein is CASSKIRESQPASNQPQHF.

This clone was counted once. This CDR3 is CASSHTATPRTGHNEQFF. CDR3 sequence (DNA): TGTGCCAGCAGCCACACCGCGACACCCCGGACGGGACACAATGAGCAGTTCTTC. V and J are TRBV11-2 and TRBJ2-1, with D possibly being TRBD1 or TRBD2 (5 bases each). The V and J ends lost 5 bases and 5 bases respectively, with 25 bases between them. The CDR3 has 18 residues. Germline CDR1 and CDR2: SGHAT and FQNNGV.

The J gene is TRBJ2-1, the V gene TRBV2; 8 nucleotides match TRBD2. The germline V gene encodes CDR1 SNHLY and CDR2 FYNNEI. This CDR3 contains 15 residues. Unmatched junction bases numbered 3, after V lost 2 bases and J lost 3 bases. DNA for the CDR3: TGTGCCAGCAGTGAACTAGCGGGTGACTACAATGAGCAGTTCTTC. Encoded protein: CASSELAGDYNEQFF.

The chain has TRBV9 and TRBJ2-1, with D possibly matching TRBD2 (7 bases). The CDR3 is 14 residues long. V lost 2 bases to trimming and J lost 6 bases, with 12 bases between them. Germline CDR1 reads SGDLS; CDR2 reads YYNGEE. CDR3 amino acids: CASSVRGAPNEQFF. For the CDR3, the DNA is TGTGCCAGCAGCGTCCGGGGGGCGCCCAATGAGCAGTTCTTC.

V is TRBV5-4 and J is TRBJ2-5; D perhaps matches TRBD2 (6 bases). Trimming stripped 0 bases from V and 4 bases from J, with 19 bases between. The CDR3 consists of 17 residues. Germline CDR1 and CDR2: SGHNT and YYREEE (reference sequence). CDR3 residues: CASSLAGRQGGGETQYF. CDR3 DNA: TGTGCCAGCAGCTTGGCCGGTCGGCAGGGAGGAGGAGAGACCCAGTACTTC.

The V and J genes are TRBV4-2 and TRBJ2-3, with D perhaps TRBD2 (5 bases). Germline loops: CDR1 LGHNA, CDR2 YNFKEQ. V was shortened by 4 bases and J by 5 bases, with 16 bases between the two germline ends. This CDR3 is 15 amino acids long. The DNA for the CDR3 is TGTGCCAGCAGCCCCGAGGACTCGGTGGGAGATACGCAGTATTTT. Translation: CASSPEDSVGDTQYF.

This chain links TRBV11-2 with TRBJ2-2; D tentatively fits TRBD1 or TRBD2 (5 bases each). V lost 5 bases, J lost 0 bases, and 19 bases lay in between. The CDR3 extends over 18 amino acids. The germline gives CDR1 SGHAT, CDR2 FQNNGV. The CDR3 bases are TGTGCCAGCAGCCCAAGCAGGGCGGGCGCTACGAACACCGGGGAGCTGTTTTTT. Translation: CASSPSRAGATNTGELFF.

The rearrangement uses TRBV5-1 and TRBJ2-1; 8 bases are shared with TRBD1. This CDR3 contains 15 residues. The germline gives CDR1 SGHRS, CDR2 YFSETQ. Unmatched junction bases numbered 4, after V lost 0 bases and J lost 5 bases. The CDR3: CASSLDQGANNEQFF. As DNA, the CDR3 is TGCGCCAGCAGCTTGGATCAGGGGGCCAACAATGAGCAGTTCTTC.

The chain has TRBV19 and TRBJ1-1, with D perhaps matching TRBD1 (6 bases). V lost 7 bases and J 4 bases, leaving 19 bases between the germline ends. Germline CDR1 reads LNHDA; CDR2 reads SQIVND (reference sequence). This CDR3 comprises 15 residues. The CDR3 loop reads CASTLRGARSTEAFF. DNA for the CDR3: TGTGCCAGTACCCTAAGGGGGGCAAGGAGCACTGAAGCTTTCTTT.

J is TRBJ2-5 and V is TRBV27; D unclear. Germline V lookup: CDR1 MNHEY, CDR2 SMNVEV (reference sequence). This CDR3 is built from 14 residues. Trimming stripped 2 bases from V and 4 bases from J, with 11 bases between. CDR3 bases: TGTGCCAGCAGTTTAGAACCCCGAGGAGAGACCCAGTACTTC. Residues: CASSLEPRGETQYF.

This chain uses TRBV21-1 with TRBJ1-2. TRBV21-1 is recorded as a pseudogene. There are 13 residues in the CDR3. This chain's CDR3 is CASSKDRGYGYTF. CDR3 nucleotides: TGTGCCAGCAGCAAAGATCGGGGATACGGCTACACCTTC.

The chain joins TRBV4-3 to TRBJ2-2, with TRBD1 matching over 9 bases. Per germline, CDR1 LGHNA and CDR2 YSLEER. This CDR3 has 19 amino acids. Trimming cost V 5 bases and J 1 base; bases outside gene matches: 14. The CDR3 spells CASSTHRDRVGVNTGELFF. DNA for the CDR3: TGCGCCAGCAGCACCCACCGGGACAGGGTCGGAGTGAACACCGGGGAGCTGTTTTTT.

This clone appeared a single time. V is TRBV5-4 and J is TRBJ2-3; 8 nucleotides match TRBD2. Germline CDR1 is SGHNT and CDR2 is YYREEE (reference sequence). Losses at the gene ends were 0 bases for V and 4 bases for J; bases not matched to a gene: 7. The CDR3 is 16 residues long. The CDR3 spells CASSLVGRGGPDTQYF. CDR3 nucleotides: TGTGCCAGCAGCTTGGTCGGCCGGGGGGGACCAGATACGCAGTATTTT.

The J gene is TRBJ1-3, the V gene TRBV6-5, with D unclear. V was trimmed by 7 bases and J by 4 bases, leaving 5 bases between them. This CDR3 has 11 amino acids. Germline V gives CDR1 MNHEY, CDR2 SVGAGI. The DNA of the CDR3 is TGTGCCAGCAAACTAGGAAACACCATATATTTT. This translates into CASKLGNTIYF.